The next 27 T cell receptor beta chains were all read from a single sample in a study of beta chain features in type 1 diabetes. Reverse transcribing all isolated RNA meant expressed TCRB transcripts were sequenced. Clones were sequenced by immunoSEQ multiplex PCR, and TCRdb holds only the in-frame ones, with some missing. This sample carries under 900,000 clones, roughly 15% of them seen once, and the ten largest clones take around 0.02%. The sequenced sample consisted of naive CD4+ T cells from blood. These receptors all come from a woman between 18 and 30 years old in good health.

The chain joins TRBV5-1 to TRBJ2-1; D unclear. The CDR3 covers 16 residues. V gave up 0 bases and J gave up 0 bases, with 10 bases separating them. Germline values: CDR1 SGHRS, CDR2 YFSETQ. The CDR3 is CASSLALTSSYNEQFF. CDR3 nucleotides: TGCGCCAGCAGCTTGGCACTCACCAGCTCCTACAATGAGCAGTTCTTC.

This clone was observed at least ten times. J is TRBJ1-2 and V is TRBV23-1, with D hard to call. TRBV23-1 is an open reading frame whose function is uncertain. The V end lost 3 bases, the J end lost 4 bases, and 0 bases lay between the germline ends. The CDR3 consists of 10 residues. The CDR3 nucleotides are TGCGCCAGCAGTCACTATGGCTACACCTTC. Translating it yields CASSHYGYTF.

The rearrangement links TRBV28 to TRBJ1-1; 8 nucleotides agree with TRBD1. The CDR3 is 15 residues long. V trimming: 6 bases; J trimming: 2 bases; junction bases outside the gene matches: 8. Germline CDR1 is MDHEN and CDR2 is SYDVKM. The CDR3 DNA reads TGTGCCAGCAGCTTCCAGGGGGCGATAAACACTGAAGCTTTCTTT. It yields the protein CASSFQGAINTEAFF. Variable domain in full (rest from reference TRBV28 and TRBJ1-1): DVKVTQSSRYLVKRTGEKVFLECVQDMDHENMFWYRQDPGLGLRLIYFSYDVKMKEKGDIPEGYSVSREKKERFSLILESASTNQTSMYLCASSFQGAINTEAFFGQGTRLTVV.

This clone was detected a few times. Other DNA sequences in this specimen translate into the identical CDR3. The rearrangement joins TRBV18 to TRBJ2-1; 7 nucleotides agree with TRBD1. The V gene's germline CDR1 is KGHSH and CDR2 LQKENI. V was clipped by 6 bases and J by 5 bases; unmatched bases: 4. The length of the CDR3 is 13 residues. DNA of the CDR3: TGTGCCAGCTCGCGTACAGGGGACAATGAGCAGTTCTTC. It is translated as CASSRTGDNEQFF.

The chain is built from TRBV7-9 and TRBJ2-3; D possibly corresponds to TRBD1 (7 bases). Trimming pared 5 bases from V and 2 bases from J, leaving 17 bases between. The CDR3 totals 16 residues. CDR1 is SEHNR, CDR2 FQNEAQ, per germline (reference sequence). The CDR3 region is CASSKRRDRNTDTQYF. For the CDR3, the DNA is TGTGCCAGCAGCAAAAGGCGGGACAGAAACACAGATACGCAGTATTTT.

This clone was seen a few times. This chain joins TRBV6-1 and TRBJ2-1; D is uncertain. V gave up 6 bases and J gave up 5 bases, with 14 bases separating them. The CDR3 totals 14 residues. Germline CDR1 reads MNHNS; CDR2 reads SASEGT. CDR3 DNA sequence: TGTGCCAGCAGCCCTCGTCGCGCAAACAATGAGCAGTTCTTC. Its protein product is CASSPRRANNEQFF.

A few counts support this clone. The V gene is TRBV5-4, the J gene TRBJ1-3; D unresolved. This CDR3 is 15 amino acids long. The V gene's germline CDR1 is SGHNT and CDR2 YYREEE (reference sequence). V lost 0 bases to trimming and J lost 1 base, with 8 bases between them. The CDR3 coding sequence is TGTGCCAGCAGCTTGGGGGGTGGATCTGGAAACACCATATATTTT. Translation: CASSLGGGSGNTIYF.

The chain carries TRBV5-6 and TRBJ1-5; D might be TRBD1 (5 bases). V was pared by 2 bases and J by 1 base, with 10 bases between. This CDR3 is 15 amino acids long. CDR1 is SGHDT and CDR2 is YYEEEE in the germline V gene. The CDR3 DNA sequence: TGTGCCAGCAGCTTTGGGGGGATGAGCAATCAGCCCCAGCATTTT. It codes for CASSFGGMSNQPQHF.

This clone was recorded a few times. This chain links TRBV7-9 with TRBJ1-4; TRBD1 might be the D (5 bases). Germline V gene data show CDR1 as SEHNR and CDR2 as FQNEAQ (reference sequence). The CDR3 runs 15 residues. Trimming cost V 5 bases and J 1 base, with 11 bases left between them. CDR3 DNA: TGTGCCAGCAGCCGCCGGCAGGGAACTAATGAAAAACTGTTTTTT. Protein: CASSRRQGTNEKLFF. Full variable domain (rest looked up from reference TRBV7-9 and TRBJ1-4): DTGVSQNPRHKITKRGQNVTFRCDPISEHNRLYWYRQTLGQGPEFLTYFQNEAQLEKSRLLSDRFSAERPKGSFSTLEIQRTEQGDSAMYLCASSRRQGTNEKLFFGSGTQLSVL.

The rearrangement joins TRBV4-2 to TRBJ2-1; 8 nucleotides match TRBD1. The CDR3 covers 16 residues. CDR1 is LGHNA, CDR2 YNFKEQ, per germline. J lost 0 bases, V lost 4 bases, and 5 bases had no gene match. CDR3 residues: CASSLQGASSYNEQFF. The CDR3 DNA reads TGTGCCAGCAGCCTCCAGGGGGCAAGCTCCTACAATGAGCAGTTCTTC.

This clone was recorded once. The V and J genes are TRBV5-1 and TRBJ2-5; TRBD2 matches at 14 bases. The germline gives CDR1 SGHRS, CDR2 YFSETQ. This CDR3 region has 18 residues. V lost 4 bases, J lost 5 bases, and 13 bases stayed unmatched. The CDR3 here is CASSLGTSGRGGRETQYF. The CDR3 DNA is TGCGCCAGCAGCCTGGGGACTAGCGGGAGAGGGGGTCGGGAGACCCAGTACTTC.

This clone was seen more than once but under ten times. This rearrangement joins TRBV27 to TRBJ2-5, with a tentative D call TRBD2 (6 bases). Per the germline V gene, CDR1 is MNHEY and CDR2 is SMNVEV (reference sequence). The CDR3 sequence is 15 residues long. With 7 bases removed from V and 5 bases from J, the gap between germline ends came to 20 bases. CDR3 coding DNA: TGTGCCAGCATGAGGGTGGCGGGGATGGGGGAGACCCAGTACTTC. Protein sequence: CASMRVAGMGETQYF.

V and J are TRBV7-8 and TRBJ2-1; D perhaps matches TRBD2 (5 bases). Trimming shortened V by 0 bases and J by 7 bases, and 22 bases separated the two germline ends. Per germline, CDR1 SGHVS and CDR2 FQNEAQ. There are 18 residues in the CDR3. CDR3 sequence reads: CASSLALAPGIWRNEQFF. CDR3 DNA sequence: TGTGCCAGCAGCTTAGCGCTAGCCCCCGGAATTTGGAGGAATGAGCAGTTCTTC.

This clone showed up just a few times. The CDR3 is CASSPQTTSGNNLDTQYF. CDR3 bases: TGTGCCAGCAGTCCGCAGACGACTAGCGGGAACAACCTAGATACGCAGTATTTT. The chain combines TRBV27 with TRBJ2-3; 11 bases fit TRBD2. CDR3 size: 18 residues. The germline gives CDR1 MNHEY, CDR2 SMNVEV (reference sequence). V was pared by 5 bases and J by 5 bases, with 15 bases of the junction left unmatched.

The rearrangement links TRBV19 to TRBJ1-1; a weak D match, TRBD1 (5 bases). With 9 bases removed from V and 4 bases from J, the gap between germline ends came to 18 bases. The CDR3 runs to 14 residues. Looked up from germline, CDR1 is LNHDA and CDR2 is SQIVND (reference sequence). In DNA, the CDR3 is TGTGCCAGCAACCAACGGGGGGATGGCACTGAAGCTTTCTTT. The encoded protein is CASNQRGDGTEAFF.

The chain joins TRBV27 to TRBJ1-5; no clear D gene. From germline, CDR1 is MNHEY and CDR2 SMNVEV (reference sequence). Deletions cut 7 bases from V and 5 bases from J, with 9 bases between. The CDR3 is 12 amino acids. The CDR3 bases are TGTGCCAGCAAGGGTGCGTATCAGCCCCAGCATTTT. Its protein product is CASKGAYQPQHF.

The chain carries TRBV28 and TRBJ2-2; weak D call: TRBD2 (6 bases). The CDR3 extends over 15 amino acids. The V end was cut by 2 bases, the J end by 0 bases, with 7 bases between. Germline CDR1 MDHEN, CDR2 SYDVKM. CDR3 sequence: CASSLLAPNTGELFF. The CDR3, as DNA: TGTGCCAGCAGTTTACTAGCGCCGAACACCGGGGAGCTGTTTTTT.

The J gene is TRBJ1-1, the V gene TRBV29-1; tentatively, D is TRBD1 (5 bases). Per germline, CDR1 SQVTM and CDR2 ANQGSEA. V was pared by 6 bases and J by 0 bases, with 11 bases between. The CDR3 runs 13 residues. The CDR3 DNA follows: TGCAGCGTAGAGACAGACATGAACACTGAAGCTTTCTTT. Residues: CSVETDMNTEAFF.

The gene calls are TRBV5-6 and TRBJ2-3; a possible D gene is TRBD2 (5 bases). Germline V gene data show CDR1 as SGHDT and CDR2 as YYEEEE. The CDR3 sequence is 13 residues long. Deletions cut 5 bases from V and 2 bases from J, with 9 bases between. In DNA form, the CDR3 reads TGTGCCAGCAGTCTCGGGAACACAGATACGCAGTATTTT. It is translated as CASSLGNTDTQYF.

The table lists this clone with a few counts. J is TRBJ1-2 and V is TRBV7-3; D is ambiguous. With 3 bases removed from V and 3 bases from J, the gap between germline ends came to 5 bases. CDR3 length equals 12 residues. Germline V CDR1 and CDR2: SGHTA, FQGTGA. The CDR3 DNA sequence: TGTGCCAGCAGCTTGGGAGACTATGGCTACACCTTC. Translating gives CASSLGDYGYTF.

The chain carries TRBV5-4 and TRBJ2-5, with TRBD1 matching over 9 bases. V lost 4 bases to trimming and J lost 1 base; unmatched junction nucleotides: 5. The CDR3 sequence is 15 residues long. Germline CDR1 and CDR2: SGHNT and YYREEE (reference sequence). The CDR3 loop is CASSRQGVVQETQYF. As DNA, the CDR3 is TGTGCCAGCAGCAGACAGGGGGTCGTCCAAGAGACCCAGTACTTC.

This sequence joins TRBV7-2 and TRBJ2-3; 7 positions match TRBD2. Trimming removed 11 bases from V and 1 base from J; junction bases left unmatched: 9. The CDR3 runs to 14 residues. The V gene's germline CDR1 is SGHTA and CDR2 FQGNSA. CDR3 sequence: CASFRSGGTDTQYF. CDR3 DNA: TGTGCCTCCTTCAGGAGCGGGGGCACAGATACGCAGTATTTT.

V is TRBV15 and J is TRBJ1-2; D not certain. The CDR3 extends over 13 amino acids. Trimming stripped 5 bases from V and 2 bases from J, with 9 bases between. Per the germline V gene, CDR1 is LNHNV and CDR2 is YYDKDF (reference sequence). The CDR3 DNA is TGTGCCACCAGCTACGGACGGAACTATGGCTACACCTTC. Translation gives CATSYGRNYGYTF.

This clone was seen more than once but under ten times. The chain is built from TRBV5-4 and TRBJ1-2; 7 bases align to TRBD1. The V segment lost 7 bases and the J segment 4 bases; nucleotides outside the gene matches: 16. The germline V gene has CDR1 SGHNT and CDR2 YYREEE (reference sequence). The CDR3 sequence is 16 residues long. CDR3 in amino acids: CASGLGDRTTGYGYTF. In DNA form, the CDR3 reads TGTGCCAGCGGGCTCGGGGACAGAACTACCGGCTATGGCTACACCTTC.

This sequence joins TRBV28 and TRBJ1-1; TRBD1 aligns across 10 bases. CDR1 and CDR2 (germline): MDHEN, SYDVKM. The trim removed 6 bases at V and 1 base at J, leaving 23 bases unmatched. This CDR3 has 21 residues. CDR3 loop: CASRGQPGQGTRTSRNTEAFF. CDR3 DNA: TGTGCCAGCAGAGGTCAGCCGGGACAGGGGACGCGGACTTCCCGGAACACTGAAGCTTTCTTT. Full variable domain (outside the CDR3, taken from reference TRBV28 and TRBJ1-1): DVKVTQSSRYLVKRTGEKVFLECVQDMDHENMFWYRQDPGLGLRLIYFSYDVKMKEKGDIPEGYSVSREKKERFSLILESASTNQTSMYLCASRGQPGQGTRTSRNTEAFFGQGTRLTVV.

This clone has only a few counts. The chain is built from TRBV7-9 and TRBJ1-1; 7 bases match TRBD1. The germline gives CDR1 SEHNR, CDR2 FQNEAQ (reference sequence). The V gene end was trimmed by 5 bases and the J gene end by 8 bases; junction bases not matched to a gene: 8. This CDR3 region has 13 residues. In DNA form, the CDR3 reads TGTGCCAGCAGCCCCCGATGGGACAGCGAAGCTTTCTTT. This encodes CASSPRWDSEAFF.

This clone was observed a few times. The chain couples TRBV6-5 to TRBJ2-5; the D gene is possibly TRBD2 (6 bases). The length of the CDR3 is 16 residues. Trimming removed 4 bases at V and 5 bases at J, with 20 bases between. CDR1 is MNHEY and CDR2 is SVGAGI in the germline V gene. This CDR3 is CASSSPSAGTRETQYF. The CDR3 coding sequence is TGTGCCAGCAGTTCCCCCTCCGCGGGAACAAGGGAGACCCAGTACTTC.